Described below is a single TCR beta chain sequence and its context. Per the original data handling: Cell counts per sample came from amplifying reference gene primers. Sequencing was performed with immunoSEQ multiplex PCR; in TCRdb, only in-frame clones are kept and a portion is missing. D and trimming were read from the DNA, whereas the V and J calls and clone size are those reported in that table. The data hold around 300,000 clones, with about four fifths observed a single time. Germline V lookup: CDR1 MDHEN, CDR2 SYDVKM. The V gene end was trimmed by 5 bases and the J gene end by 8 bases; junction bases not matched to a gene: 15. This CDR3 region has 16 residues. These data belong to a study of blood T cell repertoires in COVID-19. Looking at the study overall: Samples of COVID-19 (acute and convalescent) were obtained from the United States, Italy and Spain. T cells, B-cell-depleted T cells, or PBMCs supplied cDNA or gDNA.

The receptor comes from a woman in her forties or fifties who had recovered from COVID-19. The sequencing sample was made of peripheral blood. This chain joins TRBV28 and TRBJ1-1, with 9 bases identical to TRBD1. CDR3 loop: CASSPRTGELLAEAFF. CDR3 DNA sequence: TGTGCCAGCAGTCCCCGGACAGGGGAGCTTCTTGCGGAAGCTTTCTTT.